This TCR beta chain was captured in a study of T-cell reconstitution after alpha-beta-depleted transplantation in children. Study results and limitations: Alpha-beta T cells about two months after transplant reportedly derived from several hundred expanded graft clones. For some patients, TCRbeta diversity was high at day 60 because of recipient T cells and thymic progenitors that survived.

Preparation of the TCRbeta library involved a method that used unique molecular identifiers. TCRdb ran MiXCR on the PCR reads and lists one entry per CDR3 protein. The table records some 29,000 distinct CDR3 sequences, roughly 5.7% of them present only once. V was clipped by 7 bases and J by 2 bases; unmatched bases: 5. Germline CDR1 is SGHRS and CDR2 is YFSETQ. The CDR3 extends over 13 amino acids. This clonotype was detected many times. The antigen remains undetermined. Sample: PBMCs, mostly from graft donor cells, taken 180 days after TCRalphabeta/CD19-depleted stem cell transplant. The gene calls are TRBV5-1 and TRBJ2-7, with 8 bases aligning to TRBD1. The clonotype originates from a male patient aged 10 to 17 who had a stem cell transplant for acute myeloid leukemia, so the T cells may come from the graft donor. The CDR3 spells CASLEGQAYEQYF. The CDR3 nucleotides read TGCGCCAGCTTGGAGGGACAGGCCTACGAGCAGTACTTC. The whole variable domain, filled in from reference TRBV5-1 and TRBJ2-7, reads KAGVTQTPRYLIKTRGQQVTLSCSPISGHRSVSWYQQTPGQGLQFLFEYFSETQRNKGNFPGRFSGRQFSNSRSEMNVSTLELGDSALYLCASLEGQAYEQYFGPGTRLTVT.